This T cell receptor (beta chain) was documented in a study of beta chain features in type 1 diabetes. Findings and limits, study-wide: For cells with high TCR expression, cDNA sequencing could yield over-representation. Naive, central memory and Treg TCRB repertoires appeared more alike in patients than in healthy donors. Whether HLA type affects TCRB rearrangement stayed undetermined in the present work. Shortening of TCRB CDR3s, moderate but significant, appeared in all four CD4+ subsets of Type 1 diabetes patients.

All of the isolated RNA was reverse transcribed, so expressed TCRB transcripts were sequenced. The table came from immunoSEQ multiplex PCR; TCRdb's copy has only in-frame clones and leaves some out. Here the sample spans approximately 130,000 clones, roughly 17% being singletons. The sample holds a few counts of this clone. As yet, its antigen is unknown. The germline V and J ends were trimmed by 3 bases and 2 bases, with 7 bases remaining between them. CDR1 is ENHRY and CDR2 is SYGVKD in the germline V gene. The CDR3 sequence is 13 residues long. This chain connects TRBV10-3 to TRBJ1-2; D not resolved. This sequence originates from a man aged 18 to 35 with type 1 diabetes. Sample: central memory CD4+ T cells from blood. The CDR3 DNA follows: TGTGCCATCAGTGAACAGTCAAACTATGGCTACACCTTC. Encoded protein: CAISEQSNYGYTF.